Listed below are T cell receptor beta chains from one sample, sequenced in a study of siplizumab effects on memory and regulatory T cells. Only in-frame clones appear in the TCRdb table, and some are missing; sequencing was by immunoSEQ multiplex PCR. The table shows over 85,000 clones, with approximately 90% occurring only once. Sequencing input: CD4+ T cells sorted from blood. These receptors were taken from a human donor in good health. CDR3s include the opening cysteine and the closing phenylalanine or tryptophan. The D gene is left open where the match is weak. Size tells how often a clone was seen (once, few, many) or the class of an expanded clone, and some rows leave it out.

j_call	v_call	d_call	clone_size	cdr3_aa	cdr3_nt
TRBJ2-7	TRBV6-5	-	-	CASRRCSF	TGTGCCAGCAGACGGTGCTCCTTC
TRBJ2-7	TRBV28	-	-	CASSFHRKNYEQYF	TGTGCCAGCAGTTTTCACCGGAAGAACTACGAGCAGTACTTC
TRBJ2-1	TRBV6-5	-	-	CASSYSGRREQFF	TGTGCCAGCAGTTACTCTGGGCGTAGAGAGCAGTTCTTC
TRBJ2-1	TRBV6-5	-	-	CASSYSRNNEQFF	TGTGCCAGCAGTTACTCGAGGAACAATGAGCAGTTCTTC
TRBJ2-3	TRBV15	-	-	CATSRVPLSGAMFGARTDTQYF	TGTGCCACCAGCAGAGTCCCCTTGTCGGGCGCAATGTTCGGCGCGCGCACAGATACGCAGTATTTT
TRBJ1-3	TRBV20-1	-	-	CSARDQNTIYF	TGCAGTGCTAGAGATCAAAACACCATATATTTT
TRBJ1-5	TRBV27	-	-	CASSFLGYNQPQHF	TGTGCCAGCAGCTTCCTCGGATACAATCAGCCCCAGCATTTT
TRBJ2-4	TRBV19	-	-	CASSTPGARAKNIQYF	TGTGCCAGTAGTACCCCGGGAGCTCGGGCCAAAAACATTCAGTACTTC
TRBJ2-3	TRBV10-3	TRBD2	-	CAISGDGRALVDTQYF	TGTGCCATCAGTGGTGACGGGAGGGCCTTAGTGGATACGCAGTATTTT
TRBJ2-3	TRBV6-6	TRBD2	-	CASTNRGRSDTQYF	TGTGCCAGCACAAATCGCGGGAGAAGTGATACGCAGTATTTT
TRBJ1-5	TRBV19	-	-	CASSIVRTSGNQPQHF	TGTGCCAGTAGTATAGTGAGGACATCAGGAAATCAGCCCCAGCATTTT
TRBJ2-7	TRBV28	TRBD2	-	CASRAREGKIHEQYF	TGTGCCAGCAGAGCGCGGGAGGGCAAGATCCACGAGCAGTACTTC
TRBJ1-1	TRBV11-2	-	-	CASSLAHDTAFF	TGTGCCAGCAGCTTAGCCCACGATACCGCTTTCTTT
TRBJ2-3	TRBV30	-	-	CAWVHRGTQYF	TGTGCCTGGGTCCATAGGGGGACGCAGTATTTT
TRBJ2-7	TRBV6-1	-	-	CASSEKRGTVVWEQYF	TGTGCCAGCAGTGAAAAGAGAGGGACTGTGGTTTGGGAGCAGTACTTC
TRBJ2-2	TRBV2	-	once	CASSETPNTGELFF	TGTGCCAGCAGTGAGACACCGAACACCGGGGAGCTGTTTTTT
TRBJ2-3	TRBV1	-	-	CTSSQDQAGGIDGQDTQYF	TGCACCAGCAGCCAAGATCAGGCGGGAGGGATCGATGGTCAAGATACGCAGTATTTT
TRBJ2-1	TRBV7-9	TRBD2	-	CASLAGSLTVNEQFF	TGTGCCAGCTTAGCGGGATCATTGACGGTTAATGAGCAGTTCTTC
TRBJ1-5	TRBV7-9	TRBD1	-	CASSRDSSNQPQHF	TGTGCCAGCAGCCGGGACAGTAGCAATCAGCCCCAGCATTTT
TRBJ2-1	TRBV28	-	-	CASSLVLRENEQFF	TGTGCCAGCAGTTTGGTCCTCCGGGAAAATGAGCAGTTCTTC
TRBJ1-4	TRBV30	-	-	CAWAAEGRVKLFF	TGTGCCTGGGCGGCCGAGGGGCGGGTAAAACTGTTTTTT
TRBJ1-4	TRBV30	TRBD1	-	CAGNRGTNEKLFF	TGTGCCGGGAACAGGGGGACTAATGAAAAACTGTTTTTT
TRBJ2-3	TRBV19	-	-	CASFGGAHTDTQYF	TGTGCCAGTTTTGGGGGAGCACACACAGATACGCAGTATTTT
TRBJ1-3	TRBV19	TRBD1	-	CASGRQGSPSGNTIYF	TGTGCCAGCGGAAGACAGGGTTCCCCCTCTGGAAACACCATATATTTT
TRBJ2-3	TRBV11-2	-	-	CASTSSKAQLDTQYF	TGTGCCAGCACCTCCTCCAAGGCACAGTTGGATACGCAGTATTTT
TRBJ2-2	TRBV10-2	TRBD2	-	CAGRGTSGPNTGELFF	TGCGCCGGACGAGGGACTAGCGGCCCGAACACCGGGGAGCTGTTTTTT
TRBJ1-3	TRBV4-1	-	few	CASSQGINRISGNTIYF	TGCGCCAGCAGCCAAGGTATTAATCGTATATCTGGAAACACCATATATTTT
TRBJ2-5	TRBV5-1	TRBD2	-	CASSSRGLAGVSRYQETQYF	TGCGCCAGCAGCTCGAGGGGACTAGCGGGAGTCAGTAGGTACCAAGAGACCCAGTACTTC
TRBJ2-3	TRBV7-2	-	-	CASSTWAPDTQYF	TGTGCCAGCAGCACCTGGGCCCCAGATACGCAGTATTTT
TRBJ2-1	TRBV7-3	TRBD2	-	CASSFSSGSFNEQFF	TGTGCCAGCAGCTTCTCTAGCGGGAGCTTCAATGAGCAGTTCTTC
TRBJ2-2	TRBV27	-	-	CASSLYRGARLNTGELFF	TGTGCCAGCAGTTTGTATCGGGGTGCAAGACTCAACACCGGGGAGCTGTTTTTT
TRBJ1-5	TRBV7-8	TRBD1	-	CASSSPDRVNQPQHF	TGTGCCAGCAGCTCGCCTGACAGGGTCAATCAGCCCCAGCATTTT
TRBJ2-7	TRBV28	-	-	CASSSGDTYYEQYF	TGTGCCAGCAGTTCCGGGGACACCTACTACGAGCAGTACTTC
TRBJ2-2	TRBV28	TRBD1	-	CASSLGQGASGELFF	TGTGCCAGCAGTTTGGGGCAGGGGGCCTCCGGGGAGCTGTTTTTT
TRBJ2-2	TRBV5-1	-	-	CASSLAAGDTGELFF	TGCGCCAGCAGCTTGGCCGCAGGGGACACCGGGGAGCTGTTTTTT
TRBJ1-1	TRBV2	-	-	CASRAPGRMNTEAFF	TGTGCCAGCAGGGCTCCGGGACGGATGAACACTGAAGCTTTCTTT
TRBJ2-3	TRBV5-1	-	once	CASSFGGSSTDTQYF	TGCGCCAGCAGCTTTGGGGGCTCTAGCACAGATACGCAGTATTTT
TRBJ2-1	TRBV4-2	-	-	CASGRSGQNEQFF	TGTGCCAGCGGAAGAAGCGGGCAAAATGAGCAGTTCTTC
TRBJ2-2	TRBV30	-	-	CAWTGSPTGELFF	TGTGCCTGGACAGGGAGTCCCACCGGGGAGCTGTTTTTT
TRBJ2-5	TRBV19	-	once	CASSIQGSQTQYF	TGTGCCAGTAGTATTCAGGGGTCGCAGACCCAGTACTTC
TRBJ2-7	TRBV11-2	-	once	CASSPRTEIVEQYF	TGTGCCAGCAGCCCTAGGACAGAAATCGTCGAGCAGTACTTC
TRBJ2-1	TRBV7-3	TRBD2	-	CASSRAGGVNEQFF	TGTGCCAGCAGCCGAGCGGGAGGTGTCAATGAGCAGTTCTTC